The rows below give T cell receptor beta chains drawn from one sample of a study of blood T cell repertoires in COVID-19. Assay: immunoSEQ multiplex PCR; the TCRdb copy retains only in-frame clones and omits some. The sample consists of 100,000 to 150,000 clones, about 86% of them appearing once. The specimen was PBMCs or T cells enriched from blood (not recorded which). The receptors stem from a man aged 40-49 years with acute COVID-19. CDR3s leave out the opening cysteine and the closing phenylalanine or tryptophan. The order of the fields is J gene, D gene, V gene, CDR3 protein. D genes are given only for firm matches.

J gene: TRBJ2-1
D gene: -
V gene: TRBV28
CDR3 protein: ASSLSLAGPWGNEQF

J gene: TRBJ2-1
D gene: TRBD2
V gene: TRBV7-9
CDR3 protein: ASSSPGLAEGYEQF

J gene: TRBJ2-2
D gene: TRBD1
V gene: TRBV7-9
CDR3 protein: ASSPRDRMNTGELF

J gene: TRBJ1-2
D gene: -
V gene: TRBV11-3
CDR3 protein: ASSSGEGYGYT

J gene: TRBJ2-4
D gene: -
V gene: TRBV9
CDR3 protein: ASRTRFPY

J gene: TRBJ1-1
D gene: TRBD1
V gene: TRBV2
CDR3 protein: ASSGQGNTEAF

J gene: TRBJ1-3
D gene: -
V gene: TRBV6-1
CDR3 protein: ASSITSFSGNTIY

J gene: TRBJ2-1
D gene: TRBD1
V gene: TRBV19
CDR3 protein: ASSSPDRGTYNEQF

J gene: TRBJ1-1
D gene: -
V gene: TRBV3-1/TRBV3-2
CDR3 protein: ASSRHGGAIVEAF

J gene: TRBJ2-7
D gene: -
V gene: TRBV2
CDR3 protein: ASSETSPREQY

J gene: TRBJ2-3
D gene: -
V gene: TRBV6-1
CDR3 protein: ASSGRGSSYSTDTQY

J gene: TRBJ1-6
D gene: -
V gene: TRBV15
CDR3 protein: ATSPGIDSPLH

J gene: TRBJ2-3
D gene: -
V gene: TRBV6-1
CDR3 protein: ASSEAPGNNADTQY

J gene: TRBJ1-2
D gene: -
V gene: TRBV7-9
CDR3 protein: ASSGRVNGYT

J gene: TRBJ2-7
D gene: -
V gene: TRBV28
CDR3 protein: ASSPGQSYEQY

J gene: TRBJ2-7
D gene: TRBD2
V gene: TRBV25-1
CDR3 protein: ASRLAGGDYEQY

J gene: TRBJ2-3
D gene: -
V gene: TRBV19
CDR3 protein: ASSSRSSTDTQY

J gene: TRBJ2-7
D gene: TRBD2
V gene: TRBV5-1
CDR3 protein: ASSFSGGSYEQY

J gene: TRBJ1-5
D gene: -
V gene: TRBV3-1/TRBV3-2
CDR3 protein: ASSQVGDRQPQH

J gene: TRBJ1-2
D gene: -
V gene: TRBV28
CDR3 protein: ASSQQDYGYT

J gene: TRBJ2-3
D gene: -
V gene: TRBV21-1
CDR3 protein: ASRGVFYTQY

J gene: TRBJ2-5
D gene: -
V gene: TRBV7-2
CDR3 protein: ASSLAGTPRETQY

J gene: TRBJ2-2
D gene: TRBD2
V gene: TRBV7-6
CDR3 protein: ASSLRTSGGPTGELF

J gene: TRBJ2-7
D gene: TRBD1
V gene: TRBV11-2
CDR3 protein: ASSLVGAGQGGYEQY

J gene: TRBJ1-2
D gene: -
V gene: TRBV30
CDR3 protein: AWSEGDYGYT

J gene: TRBJ1-4
D gene: -
V gene: TRBV12-3/TRBV12-4
CDR3 protein: ASGLRENEKLF